A selection of T cell receptor beta chains follows, all from one sample in a study of blood T cells in healthy people across ages. Each CDR3 protein gets one entry after TCRdb re-called the 5' RACE reads with MiXCR. The repertoire has about 670,000 distinct CDR3 sequences, approximately 52% of them found once; the top ten carry 13%. Sample: blood. Every receptor here comes from an elderly woman in good health. The conserved cysteine and the conserved F or W are not part of the CDR3 here.

v_call	j_call	cdr3_aa
TRBV6-2/TRBV6-3	TRBJ2-1	AGGVTYNEQF
TRBV20-1	TRBJ1-5	SARDAMLYQPQH
TRBV27	TRBJ2-7	ASKSLSGSYEQY
TRBV5-1	TRBJ2-3	ASSRTSSEDTQY
TRBV20-1	TRBJ1-5	SASRRPTVRDQPQH
TRBV29-1	TRBJ2-7	SVRLPDRAYEQY
TRBV6-5	TRBJ2-2	ASSYSMVVGTGELF
TRBV7-2	.	ASSSGGYGEQY
TRBV29-1	TRBJ2-1	SVGQAILPLNEQF
TRBV11-2	TRBJ2-3	ASSRDSGSGDTQY
TRBV7-2	.	ASSLMGRGQGDEQY
TRBV7-9	TRBJ2-3	ASSGEESTDTQY
TRBV12-3/TRBV12-4	TRBJ1-5	ASSLDRVTSNQPQH
TRBV29-1	TRBJ2-5	SVETGVETQY
TRBV24-1	TRBJ1-1	ATSDPPSTVNTEAF
TRBV15	TRBJ2-3	ATSWGQVEDTQY
TRBV20-1	TRBJ2-1	SARGVGGRSYNEQF
TRBV12-3/TRBV12-4	TRBJ1-5	ASTKLGISNQPQH
TRBV12-3/TRBV12-4	TRBJ1-2	ASSPTTGFSSVYGYT
TRBV7-8	TRBJ2-5	ASSVTSGREETQY
TRBV4-1	TRBJ1-1	ASSRRPGTVSTEAF
TRBV5-6	TRBJ1-5	ASSFWGLGNQPQH
TRBV7-9	TRBJ2-1	ASSLAREYEQF
TRBV21-1	TRBJ1-4	ASSRTGGHFYTNEKLF
TRBV11-2	TRBJ2-7	ASSLGPLSSYEQY
TRBV3-1	TRBJ2-3	ASSSTPGASTDTQY
TRBV3-1	TRBJ1-6	ASSQAAVTHSYNSPLH
TRBV20-1	TRBJ2-5	SAPLGLAGGPWNNEQY
TRBV5-1	TRBJ2-6	ASTEQGIGANVLT
TRBV29-1	TRBJ2-3	SVLGGADTQY
TRBV20-1	TRBJ1-2	SAPGQADGYT
TRBV14	TRBJ2-1	ASSSRLPGHSSSEQF
TRBV20-1	TRBJ1-5	SARDGQGSSRSQPQH
TRBV30	TRBJ2-1	AWGMGNEQF
TRBV11-2	.	ASSLFVAPTYEQY
TRBV5-1	TRBJ2-5	ASSLASSGNQETQY
TRBV3-1	TRBJ2-1	ASSRASGYEQF
TRBV5-8	TRBJ2-1	ASSPGSFLYNEQF
TRBV21-1	TRBJ2-7	ASSKAGRGQNQY
TRBV24-1	TRBJ2-1	ATSGGQGVYNEQF
TRBV4-1	.	ASSQNLGIPYEQY
TRBV29-1	.	SVVGPHSGEQY
TRBV6-6	TRBJ2-1	ASRFGIPSYNEQF
TRBV2	TRBJ1-4	ATRTEDRASEKLF